The 4 T cell receptor beta chains presented below share a single source sample, sequenced in a study of blood T cell repertoires in COVID-19. Only in-frame clones appear in the TCRdb table, and some are missing; sequencing was by immunoSEQ multiplex PCR. The repertoire consists of 240,000 or so clones, with around four fifths occurring once and the leading ten covering roughly an eighth. Sample: peripheral blood. Every receptor here comes from a woman aged 60-75 years with active or convalescent COVID-19.

The chain uses TRBV9 and TRBJ2-1; 11 bases fit TRBD1. J lost 7 bases, V lost 4 bases, and 7 bases had no gene match. The germline gives CDR1 SGDLS, CDR2 YYNGEE. The CDR3 has 15 amino acids. This chain's CDR3 is CASSLRTGGKNEQFF. CDR3 nucleotide sequence: TGTGCCAGCAGCCTGAGGACAGGGGGCAAGAATGAGCAGTTCTTC. Filled out from reference TRBV9 and TRBJ2-1, the complete variable domain reads DSGVTQTPKHLITATGQRVTLRCSPRSGDLSVYWYQQSLDQGLQFLIQYYNGEERAKGNILERFSAQQFPDLHSELNLSSLELGDSALYFCASSLRTGGKNEQFFGPGTRLTVL.

The gene calls are TRBV5-4 and TRBJ1-2, with D unresolved. The ends were cut back, 1 base at V and 1 base at J, with 8 bases in the middle. The CDR3 loop spans 14 amino acids. Germline lookup yields CDR1 SGHNT and CDR2 YYREEE (reference sequence). The CDR3 reads CASSLKEVNYGYTF. As DNA, the CDR3 is TGTGCCAGCAGCTTGAAAGAGGTTAACTATGGCTACACCTTC.

J is TRBJ1-2 and V is TRBV19; TRBD1 is a possible D gene (6 bases). The V end was cut by 7 bases, the J end by 5 bases, with 14 bases between. CDR1 is LNHDA, CDR2 SQIVND, per germline (reference sequence). The CDR3 loop spans 13 amino acids. CDR3 amino acids: CASTTGHVYGYTF. CDR3 bases: TGTGCCAGTACTACGGGACACGTATATGGCTACACCTTC.

The chain has TRBV4-1 and TRBJ1-1; 12 nucleotides match TRBD1. Germline lookup yields CDR1 MGHRA and CDR2 YSYEKL. Losses at the gene ends were 4 bases for V and 5 bases for J; bases not matched to a gene: 5. CDR3 length: 15 residues. CDR3 loop: CASSPTGQGATEAFF. The DNA for the CDR3 is TGCGCCAGCAGCCCCACGGGACAGGGGGCGACTGAAGCTTTCTTT.